This T cell receptor beta chain was identified in a study of shared clonotypes between healthy human individuals. Whole-study context: Donor composition was two women and a few men, aged 18 to 49. There were three CD4 naive, three CD4 memory, two CD8 naive and one CD8 memory plates per donor.

Sequenced by immunoSEQ multiplex PCR; TCRdb stores in-frame clones only, minus some. The sample holds about 590,000 clones, around 95% seen once. The CDR3 loop spans 13 amino acids. CDR1 and CDR2 (germline): SGDLS, YYNGEE. The ends were cut back, 4 bases at V and 5 bases at J, with 10 bases in the middle. CD8 cells regarded as naive lacked CD45RO, were positively chosen for CCR7, and omitted terminally differentiated effector memory CD45RA+ cells. This clonotype was sampled from a woman aged 25 to 39 in good health. The chain recombines TRBV9 with TRBJ1-5; the D is unclear. Sequenced: naive CD8+ T cells sorted from blood. This chain's CDR3 is CASSPNDYQPQHF. The CDR3 DNA reads as TGTGCCAGCAGCCCCAACGACTATCAGCCCCAGCATTTT.